This T cell receptor beta chain derives from a study of blood T cell repertoires in COVID-19. In the original analysis: Using reference gene primer amplification, nucleated cell counts were estimated. The assay was immunoSEQ multiplex PCR, and TCRdb's table has in-frame clones only and misses some. V and J calls plus clone size are reproduced from that table; the DNA served to infer D and trimming. This table holds 60,000 to 70,000 clones, roughly 90% found once. The source of this sequence is a woman aged 60-70 years with acute or convalescent COVID-19. The sequenced sample consisted of peripheral blood.

The CDR3 here is CASSLTGGEKLFF. DNA of the CDR3: TGTGCCAGCTCCTTGACCGGGGGTGAAAAACTGTTTTTT. This rearrangement joins TRBV18 to TRBJ1-4; possibly TRBD1 for D (5 bases). The ends were cut back, 6 bases at V and 7 bases at J, with 12 bases in the middle. The CDR3 is 13 amino acids. Germline V lookup: CDR1 KGHSH, CDR2 LQKENI.